This T cell receptor (beta chain) was sequenced in a study of OX40 agonist ivuxolimab in advanced cancers. Study information: An agonistic human IgG2 monoclonal antibody against OX40 (CD134) was given. Findings of the study overall: Near-lowest levels of clonal expansion characterized partial responders at 0.1-3.0 mg/kg. Averaging showed that CD8+ T cells had more expanded clones than CD4+ did. Nonresponders included some who also had low normalized T-cell clonal expansion.

Notes on this clone: Antigen specificity is unknown.

Here immunoSEQ multiplex PCR was the method, and the copy in TCRdb shows in-frame clones only, minus some. The sample lists 55,000 to 70,000 clones, about 83% occurring once. The sequence was obtained from an adult with an advanced solid tumor such as melanoma, head and neck, liver or kidney cancer. The sample consisted of CD4+ or CD8+ T cells sorted from blood, taken in a trial of the OX40 agonist ivuxolimab.

This chain's CDR3 is CASTERGLSYNEQFF. The DNA of the CDR3 is TGTGCCAGCACCGAGAGGGGCCTCTCCTACAATGAGCAGTTCTTC. The chain carries TRBV9 and TRBJ2-1; D possibly uses TRBD1 or TRBD2 (5 bases each). This CDR3 comprises 15 residues. Trimming cost V 6 bases and J 0 bases, with 13 bases left between them. The V gene's germline CDR1 is SGDLS and CDR2 YYNGEE.